This TCR beta chain was captured by sequencing in a study of control samples from healthy donors and cancer patients. This CDR3 spans 12 amino acids. CDR1 is MNHNY and CDR2 is SVGAGI in the germline V gene (reference sequence). The V and J ends lost 4 bases and 7 bases respectively, with 10 bases between them. Here immunoSEQ multiplex PCR was the method, and the copy in TCRdb shows in-frame clones only, minus some. The sample records about 140,000 clones, approximately 88% being singletons. Sequenced: blood. The rearrangement joins TRBV6-6 to TRBJ1-2; unclear D gene. This TCR derives from a man aged 25-45 years in good health. In nucleotides, the CDR3 is TGTGCCAGCAGTTCGGATACGGTTGGCTACACCTTC. Its protein product is CASSSDTVGYTF.